These 26 T cell receptor beta chains share one sample of origin, sequenced in a study of regulatory T cells in long-lasting Graves disease. This sample's time point: persistent/refractory GD, antithyroid drugs over 5 years with positive TRAb. The authors made the TCR library using RNA they extracted from PBMCs. Researchers made TCR beta libraries by using iRepertoire HTBI primers and running Arm-PCR on CDR3 regions. MiXCR was run by TCRdb on the multiplex PCR reads, yielding one entry per CDR3 protein. The table has about 400,000 distinct CDR3 sequences, roughly 20% seen once. Sequenced material: peripheral blood mononuclear cells (PBMCs), taken when the disease was refractory, from a patient treated with antithyroid drugs. These receptor sequences come from a female donor with Graves disease.

This chain joins TRBV7-9 and TRBJ2-3; D is possibly TRBD1 (6 bases). The CDR3 is made up of 16 amino acids. V lost 4 bases and J 3 bases, leaving 17 bases between the germline ends. Germline values: CDR1 SEHNR, CDR2 FQNEAQ (reference sequence). DNA for the CDR3: TGTGCCAGCAGCTCCTATCAGGGAACAGGGACAGATACGCAGTATTTT. Protein sequence: CASSSYQGTGTDTQYF.

Details on this clonotype: Just one base apart from a much larger clone, this may be a read error. The chain joins TRBV9 to TRBJ1-2; D is unclear. This CDR3 is 12 amino acids long. CDR1 and CDR2 (germline): SGDLS, YYNGEE. Here the CDR3 reads CASWGTNYGNTF. CDR3 in DNA: TGTGCCAGCTGGGGTACTAACTATGGCAACACCTTC.

This clonotype was seen at least ten times. V and J are TRBV28 and TRBJ1-1, with D unclear. The CDR3 has 13 residues. Germline CDR1 MDHEN, CDR2 SYDVKM. V was clipped by 3 bases and J by 7 bases, with 12 bases between them. CDR3: CASSFFLKHEAFF. The CDR3 DNA reads TGTGCCAGCAGTTTTTTCCTAAAGCATGAAGCTTTCTTT.

This clonotype was seen repeatedly, ten times or more. J is TRBJ1-1 and V is TRBV20-1; the match to TRBD1 covers 7 bases. This CDR3 spans 11 amino acids. The germline gives CDR1 DFQATT, CDR2 SNEGSKA (reference sequence). The ends lost 4 bases at V and 4 bases at J; junction bases unmatched: 0. CDR3 nucleotides: TGCAGTGCTACAGGGGGCACTGAAGCTTTCTTT. It yields the protein CSATGGTEAFF.

About this clonotype itself: One end of the junction varies from germline; a read error may be responsible. CDR3 loop: CTSSLWGQEQYF. CDR3 nucleotide sequence: TGTACCAGCAGTTTATGGGGACAGGAGCAGTACTTC. The chain employs TRBV6-2 or TRBV6-3 and TRBJ2-7; TRBD1 matches at 7 bases. The germline V gene has CDR1 MNHEY and CDR2 SVGEGT. CDR3 size: 12 residues.

Ten or more counts support this clonotype. The chain recombines TRBV7-2 with TRBJ2-7; 7 bases are shared with TRBD1. V lost 3 bases, J lost 3 bases, and 8 bases stayed unmatched. CDR1 SGHTA and CDR2 FQGNSA come from the germline V gene. The CDR3 has 15 residues. The CDR3 protein is CASSLSQGSHYEQYF. The CDR3 nucleotides read TGTGCCAGCAGCTTGTCACAGGGGAGTCACTACGAGCAGTACTTC.

The genes are TRBV7-9 and TRBJ2-7, with D unclear. The CDR3 contains 14 residues. Trimming cost V 1 base and J 0 bases, with 7 bases left between them. Germline loops: CDR1 SEHNR, CDR2 FQNEAQ (reference sequence). The CDR3 loop reads CASSLERSSYEQYF. The CDR3 nucleotides read TGTGCCAGCAGCTTAGAACGCAGCTCCTACGAGCAGTACTTC.

The table lists this clonotype with a few counts. V gene TRBV29-1 combines with J gene TRBJ2-2; 8 nucleotides align to TRBD1. The CDR3 has 13 amino acids. After removal of 7 bases from V and 0 bases from J, the junction contained 1 base not matched to a gene. Germline V lookup: CDR1 SQVTM, CDR2 ANQGSEA. DNA for the CDR3: TGCAGCGGACAGGGGTCGAACACCGGGGAGCTGTTTTTT. Its protein product is CSGQGSNTGELFF.

Ten or more counts support this clonotype. The chain employs TRBV20-1 and TRBJ2-5; perhaps TRBD2 as D (7 bases). Germline values: CDR1 DFQATT, CDR2 SNEGSKA (reference sequence). V was clipped by 5 bases and J by 5 bases, with 18 bases between them. The CDR3 is 14 amino acids. The chain's CDR3 is CSALGGQLGETQYF. The CDR3 DNA reads as TGCAGTGCTCTGGGGGGGCAACTTGGGGAGACCCAGTACTTC.

This chain links TRBV4-3 with TRBJ1-2; D gene uncertain. Germline assignment: CDR1 LGHNA and CDR2 YSLEER. The CDR3 runs 14 residues. Trimming took 0 bases from V and 1 from J, leaving 6 bases between them. The CDR3 region is CASSQDPINYGYTF. DNA for the CDR3: TGCGCCAGCAGCCAAGATCCAATTAACTATGGCTACACCTTC.

This clonotype occurred many times. This rearrangement joins TRBV7-2 to TRBJ2-7, with 9 bases identical to TRBD1. The CDR3 covers 15 residues. Per the germline V gene, CDR1 is SGHTA and CDR2 is FQGNSA. V gave up 5 bases and J gave up 2 bases; unmatched junction bases: 7. The CDR3 spells CASSLFRDRAYEQYF. Written as DNA, the CDR3 is TGTGCCAGCAGCCTATTCCGGGACAGGGCCTACGAGCAGTACTTC.

In this sample, this clonotype turned up many times. The chain has TRBV20-1 and TRBJ2-5, with 9 bases that match TRBD1. Germline V lookup: CDR1 DFQATT, CDR2 SNEGSKA (reference sequence). Trimming took 6 bases from V and 4 from J; bases not matched to a gene: 3. The length of the CDR3 is 12 residues. CDR3 amino acids: CSAPDRGETQYF. Written as DNA, the CDR3 is TGCAGTGCACCGGACAGGGGAGAGACCCAGTACTTC.

This clonotype was picked up many times. The chain uses TRBV12-3 or TRBV12-4 and TRBJ2-5, with TRBD2 matching over 8 bases. After removal of 6 bases from V and 4 bases from J, the junction contained 7 bases not matched to a gene. The CDR3 is made up of 14 amino acids. The CDR3 loop is CASSIRGGGETQYF. The CDR3 DNA follows: TGTGCCAGCAGCATACGGGGGGGGGGAGAGACCCAGTACTTC.

This chain joins TRBV13 and TRBJ2-7; 9 nucleotides agree with TRBD1. CDR3 length equals 14 residues. J lost 5 bases, V lost 5 bases, and 7 bases had no gene match. Germline CDR1 is PRHDT and CDR2 is FYEKMQ (reference sequence). The CDR3 protein is CASSTGDRAHEQYF. CDR3 coding DNA: TGTGCCAGCAGCACCGGGGACAGGGCCCACGAGCAGTACTTC. The full variable domain, with the rest looked up from reference TRBV13 and TRBJ2-7, is AAGVIQSPRHLIKEKRETATLKCYPIPRHDTVYWYQQGPGQDPQFLISFYEKMQSDKGSIPDRFSAQQFSDYHSELNMSSLELGDSALYFCASSTGDRAHEQYFGPGTRLTVT.

This chain links TRBV20-1 with TRBJ1-2; a weak D match, TRBD1 (6 bases). The CDR3 is made up of 13 amino acids. Germline values: CDR1 DFQATT, CDR2 SNEGSKA (reference sequence). Trimming pared 6 bases from V and 3 bases from J, leaving 14 bases between. CDR3 nucleotides: TGCAGTGCCTCCGGACAGCGAGACTATGGCTACACCTTC. It yields the protein CSASGQRDYGYTF.

This clonotype appeared a few times. The V and J genes are TRBV6-1 and TRBJ2-7; TRBD2 agrees at 11 bases. The CDR3 has 17 residues. The germline gives CDR1 MNHNS, CDR2 SASEGT. After removal of 8 bases from V and 1 base from J, the junction contained 13 bases not matched to a gene. The CDR3, as DNA: TGTGCCAGCGAAGGCCGAATCACTAGCGGGAGATCCTACGAGCAGTACTTC. Encoded protein: CASEGRITSGRSYEQYF.

This clonotype has only a few counts. The gene calls are TRBV3-1 and TRBJ2-7; TRBD1 agrees at 9 bases. Looked up from germline, CDR1 is LGHDT and CDR2 is YNNKEL (reference sequence). J gave up 3 bases and V 5 bases, and 14 bases lay outside the gene matches. The CDR3 is 17 residues long. The chain's CDR3 is CASSSLAGTGHGYEQYF. CDR3 coding DNA: TGTGCCAGCAGCTCCCTCGCCGGGACAGGGCACGGCTACGAGCAGTACTTC.

This clonotype showed up many times. The gene calls are TRBV11-2 and TRBJ2-5, with 8 bases matching TRBD2. V shed 1 base and J 2 bases; nucleotides not matched to a gene: 0. The CDR3 is 14 amino acids. Per the germline V gene, CDR1 is SGHAT and CDR2 is FQNNGV. CDR3 region: CASSLAGGQETQYF. CDR3 DNA: TGTGCCAGCAGCTTAGCGGGAGGGCAAGAGACCCAGTACTTC.

This clonotype has a count of ten or more. This rearrangement joins TRBV12-3 or TRBV12-4 to TRBJ1-1, with no clear D. The germline V and J ends were trimmed by 2 bases and 2 bases, with 6 bases remaining between them. There are 13 residues in the CDR3. The DNA of the CDR3 is TGTGCCAGCAGTTTATTGAGAAACACTGAAGCTTTCTTT. It codes for CASSLLRNTEAFF.

CDR3 residues: CASSQVSDSYEQYF. Written as DNA, the CDR3 is TGTGCCAGCAGCCAAGTATCGGACTCCTACGAGCAGTACTTC. The chain recombines TRBV4-2 with TRBJ2-7; D uncertain. The CDR3 has 14 amino acids. Trimming took off 1 base at V and 0 bases at J, with 7 bases between the two ends. Per the germline V gene, CDR1 is LGHNA and CDR2 is YNFKEQ.

This clonotype has just a few counts. The J gene is TRBJ2-5, the V gene TRBV12-3 or TRBV12-4; 9 bases fit TRBD2. J lost 5 bases, V lost 3 bases, and 10 bases had no gene match. The CDR3 loop spans 16 amino acids. CDR3 DNA sequence: TGTGCCAGCAGTTTCTCAACCCCCAGCGGGAGGGAGACCCAGTACTTC. Translated: CASSFSTPSGRETQYF.

This clonotype appeared many times. The chain couples TRBV20-1 to TRBJ2-2, with D possibly being TRBD2 (5 bases). The germline V and J ends were trimmed by 5 bases and 2 bases, with 9 bases remaining between them. CDR3 size: 13 residues. Germline V gives CDR1 DFQATT, CDR2 SNEGSKA (reference sequence). For the CDR3, the DNA is TGCAGTGCTGTTGGAGGAAACACCGGGGAGCTGTTTTTT. Translated: CSAVGGNTGELFF.

Of note for this clonotype: Since a much larger clone is just one base distant, this may be a read error. The chain is built from TRBV28 and TRBJ2-6; 8 nucleotides line up with TRBD2. This CDR3 is 15 amino acids long. Germline CDR1 reads MDHEN; CDR2 reads SYDVKM. CDR3 sequence (DNA): TGTGCCAGCAGTCAGACTAGCGACTGGGCCGACGTCCTGACTTTC. It encodes CASSQTSDWADVLTF.

Worth noting for this clonotype: Relative to the germline gene, one junction end is altered; a read error may explain this. The chain recombines TRBV29-1 with TRBJ2-5; 7 bases are shared with TRBD1. The CDR3 has 13 residues. Per germline, CDR1 SQVTM and CDR2 ANQGSEA. DNA for the CDR3: TGCAGCGTCAACGGGGACAGCCAAGAGACCCAGCACTTC. It translates to CSVNGDSQETQHF.

This clonotype appeared a few times. The rearrangement joins TRBV9 to TRBJ2-2; 9 nucleotides line up with TRBD1. After removal of 0 bases from V and 7 bases from J, the junction contained 4 bases not matched to a gene. Per the germline V gene, CDR1 is SGDLS and CDR2 is YYNGEE. CDR3 size: 15 residues. In DNA, the CDR3 is TGTGCCAGCAGCGTAGGGACAGGGGAGTACGGGGAGCTGTTTTTT. It yields the protein CASSVGTGEYGELFF.

This clonotype showed up many times. The rearrangement uses TRBV12-3 or TRBV12-4 and TRBJ2-2; no clear D gene. V was shortened by 3 bases and J by 2 bases, with 7 bases between the two germline ends. The CDR3 sequence is 14 residues long. CDR3 nucleotides: TGTGCCAGCAGTTTTTGGAGTAACACCGGGGAGCTGTTTTTT. Its protein is CASSFWSNTGELFF.